What follows are 30 T cell receptor beta chains derived from one specimen sequenced in a study of shared clonotypes between healthy human individuals. The data were produced by immunoSEQ multiplex PCR, yet TCRdb's version contains in-frame clones alone and is incomplete. The sample lists over 2 million clones, 85% to 95% occurring once. Sequencing was carried out using naive CD4+ T cells from PBMCs. Subset given: CD45RA+ positively selected. The receptor set was obtained from a man younger than 35 in good health. Some clones in this sample may be carry-over from other donors' samples.

This clone was recorded only once. The chain employs TRBV7-9 and TRBJ2-5; no clear D. The J call may be mistaken, given a closer DNA end match to TRBJ2-7. The CDR3 is 12 amino acids. Germline CDR1 is SEHNR and CDR2 is FQNEAQ (reference sequence). The CDR3 DNA follows: TGTGCCAGCAGCGCCCTTGGGGACGAGCAGTACTTC. This translates into CASSALGDEQYF.

The chain links TRBV7-9 to TRBJ2-7, with 9 bases matching TRBD1. V lost 0 bases and J lost 4; bases outside the gene matches: 7. This CDR3 has 16 residues. Germline-derived CDR1 and CDR2 are SEHNR and FQNEAQ (reference sequence). The CDR3 DNA sequence: TGTGCCAGCAGCTTAGCGGGGGGGACAGGGACGTACGAGCAGTACTTC. Residues: CASSLAGGTGTYEQYF.

The CDR3 nucleotides read TGCGCCAGCAGCTTGACTAGCGGGAGTTCACAAGAGACCCAGTACTTC. Translation: CASSLTSGSSQETQYF. The genes are TRBV5-1 and TRBJ2-5; TRBD2 aligns across 11 bases. Germline V CDR1 and CDR2: SGHRS, YFSETQ. Trimming at V came to 1 base and at J to 2 bases, leaving 4 bases not matched to a gene. This CDR3 is built from 16 residues. Complete variable domain (other parts from reference TRBV5-1 and TRBJ2-5): KAGVTQTPRYLIKTRGQQVTLSCSPISGHRSVSWYQQTPGQGLQFLFEYFSETQRNKGNFPGRFSGRQFSNSRSEMNVSTLELGDSALYLCASSLTSGSSQETQYFGPGTRLLVL.

V and J are TRBV27 and TRBJ2-2, with D perhaps TRBD1 or TRBD2 (5 bases each). Germline loops: CDR1 MNHEY, CDR2 SMNVEV (reference sequence). The CDR3 totals 16 residues. The germline V and J ends were trimmed by 5 bases and 5 bases, with 18 bases remaining between them. Here the CDR3 reads CASSPSEGRKTGELFF. Here the CDR3 DNA reads TGTGCCAGCAGTCCGAGTGAGGGGCGTAAGACCGGGGAGCTGTTTTTT.

The V and J genes are TRBV7-8 and TRBJ2-1, with TRBD2 matching 10 bases. The germline CDR1 and CDR2 sequences are SGHVS and FQNEAQ. The CDR3 consists of 17 residues. V lost 5 bases and J lost 0; bases outside the gene matches: 7. The CDR3, as DNA: TGTGCCAGCAGCCCCCGTAGCGGGAGGAGCTCCTACAATGAGCAGTTCTTC. This encodes CASSPRSGRSSYNEQFF.

This chain uses TRBV11-2 with TRBJ2-3; D is unresolved. Per the germline V gene, CDR1 is SGHAT and CDR2 is FQNNGV. The CDR3 runs 14 residues. Trimming left V 1 base short and J 0 bases short, with 5 bases between. CDR3 region: CASSLVPSTDTQYF. CDR3 DNA: TGTGCCAGCAGCTTAGTTCCTAGCACAGATACGCAGTATTTT.

The CDR3 DNA reads TGTGCCAGCAGCTTTAACAGGTGGAGCACTGAAGCTTTCTTT. This encodes CASSFNRWSTEAFF. The chain employs TRBV5-6 and TRBJ1-1; D perhaps matches TRBD1 (5 bases). The CDR3 is 14 amino acids. Germline V gene sequence: CDR1 SGHDT, CDR2 YYEEEE. The V end was cut by 2 bases, the J end by 4 bases, with 12 bases between.

The chain links TRBV4-1 to TRBJ2-5; TRBD1 matches at 9 bases. With V trimmed by 1 base and J by 4 bases, 4 bases remained unmatched. The CDR3 runs to 15 residues. CDR1 is MGHRA and CDR2 is YSYEKL in the germline V gene. The CDR3 spells CASSQAGTGRETQYF. CDR3 DNA sequence: TGCGCCAGCAGCCAAGCCGGGACAGGGAGAGAGACCCAGTACTTC.

The chain is built from TRBV28 and TRBJ1-2; D is uncertain. Germline loops: CDR1 MDHEN, CDR2 SYDVKM. The CDR3 runs to 14 residues. V was shortened by 3 bases and J by 3 bases, with 11 bases between the two germline ends. CDR3: CASSLFPDDYGYTF. CDR3 DNA: TGTGCCAGCAGTTTGTTCCCTGATGACTATGGCTACACCTTC.

Of note for this clone: Different DNA sequences within this sample yield the same CDR3. V usage is TRBV7-3 and J usage is TRBJ1-2, with D uncertain. There are 13 residues in the CDR3. Germline V gene data show CDR1 as SGHTA and CDR2 as FQGTGA. V lost 0 bases to trimming and J lost 0 bases, with 2 bases between them. For the CDR3, the DNA is TGTGCCAGCAGCTTAACAGCTAACTATGGCTACACCTTC. It codes for CASSLTANYGYTF.

As to this clone: This sample also contains other DNA sequences that code for the same CDR3. The CDR3 spells CASSSGGGYTF. In nucleotides, the CDR3 is TGTGCCAGCAGCTCCGGGGGTGGCTACACCTTC. The V gene is TRBV7-2, the J gene TRBJ1-2, with a possible D match to TRBD1 (5 bases). V was shortened by 4 bases and J by 7 bases, with 7 bases between the two germline ends. CDR1 is SGHTA and CDR2 is FQGNSA in the germline V gene. This CDR3 contains 11 residues. Combining the CDR3 with reference TRBV7-2 and TRBJ1-2 gives the whole variable domain GAGVSQSPSNKVTEKGKDVELRCDPISGHTALYWYRQSLGQGLEFLIYFQGNSAPDKSGLPSDRFSAERTGGSVSTLTIQRTQQEDSAVYLCASSSGGGYTFGSGTRLTVV.

The V and J genes are TRBV5-1 and TRBJ2-1, with 10 positions matching TRBD2. The CDR3 contains 17 residues. The ends lost 4 bases at V and 0 bases at J; junction bases unmatched: 7. Germline values: CDR1 SGHRS, CDR2 YFSETQ. The CDR3 protein is CASSITSGTSSYNEQFF. The CDR3 DNA is TGCGCCAGCAGCATTACTAGCGGGACTAGCTCCTACAATGAGCAGTTCTTC. The complete variable domain, with remaining parts taken from reference TRBV5-1 and TRBJ2-1, reads KAGVTQTPRYLIKTRGQQVTLSCSPISGHRSVSWYQQTPGQGLQFLFEYFSETQRNKGNFPGRFSGRQFSNSRSEMNVSTLELGDSALYLCASSITSGTSSYNEQFFGPGTRLTVL.

The J gene is TRBJ1-2, the V gene TRBV5-1; D unresolved. Trimming removed 0 bases from V and 4 bases from J, with 13 bases in between. The CDR3 sequence is 15 residues long. CDR1 SGHRS and CDR2 YFSETQ come from the germline V gene. The CDR3 DNA sequence: TGCGCCAGCAGCTTGGTGGCTCAGACAAGCTATGGCTACACCTTC. Its translation: CASSLVAQTSYGYTF.

The V gene is TRBV28, the J gene TRBJ1-1; TRBD1 matches at 10 bases. Germline assignment: CDR1 MDHEN and CDR2 SYDVKM. The CDR3 runs to 15 residues. V was pared by 7 bases and J by 0 bases, with 5 bases of the junction left unmatched. CDR3 amino acids: CASTDGTGVNTEAFF. The CDR3 DNA sequence: TGTGCCAGCACAGATGGGACAGGGGTGAACACTGAAGCTTTCTTT.

V is TRBV5-5 and J is TRBJ1-1; D perhaps matches TRBD1 (6 bases). CDR1 is SGHKS, CDR2 YYEKEE, per germline (reference sequence). This CDR3 contains 15 residues. The V gene lost 0 bases and the J gene lost 5 bases, with 14 bases spanning the gap. The DNA of the CDR3 is TGTGCCAGCAGCTTGGCCGACGGTAGGGGGACTGAAGCTTTCTTT. Amino acid sequence: CASSLADGRGTEAFF. The complete variable domain, with remaining parts taken from reference TRBV5-5 and TRBJ1-1, reads DAGVTQSPTHLIKTRGQQVTLRCSPISGHKSVSWYQQVLGQGPQFIFQYYEKEERGRGNFPDRFSARQFPNYSSELNVNALLLGDSALYLCASSLADGRGTEAFFGQGTRLTVV.

The chain couples TRBV6-6 to TRBJ1-1; D is perhaps TRBD1 (5 bases). CDR1 MNHNY and CDR2 SVGAGI come from the germline V gene (reference sequence). The CDR3 covers 13 residues. The ends were cut back, 7 bases at V and 5 bases at J, with 14 bases in the middle. The CDR3 DNA sequence: TGTGCCAGCACAACCCGGGGGATGACTGAAGCTTTCTTT. Translating it yields CASTTRGMTEAFF.

The V call is TRBV4-3, the J call TRBJ2-5; 8 positions agree with TRBD1. CDR1 LGHNA and CDR2 YSLEER come from the germline V gene. Trimming cost V 3 bases and J 1 base; bases outside gene matches: 1. The CDR3 runs 14 residues. CDR3 coding DNA: TGCGCCAGCAGCCACGGACAGGGCCAAGAGACCCAGTACTTC. Amino acids: CASSHGQGQETQYF.

The gene calls are TRBV6-5 and TRBJ2-3; 11 nucleotides align to TRBD2. This CDR3 spans 13 amino acids. V dropped 5 bases and J dropped 5; count of bases not matched to a gene: 0. Germline loops: CDR1 MNHEY, CDR2 SVGAGI. The CDR3 sequence: CASSLAGGDTQYF. The CDR3 DNA is TGTGCCAGCAGTCTAGCGGGAGGAGATACGCAGTATTTT.

Comments on this clone: Additional DNA sequences in this sample encode the identical CDR3. The chain has TRBV9 and TRBJ1-4, with D possibly matching TRBD1 (6 bases). Germline values: CDR1 SGDLS, CDR2 YYNGEE. This CDR3 comprises 12 residues. V shed 2 bases and J shed 8 bases, with 7 bases lying between them. CDR3 sequence reads: CASSVRGEKLFF. The DNA for the CDR3 is TGTGCCAGCAGCGTGAGGGGGGAAAAACTGTTTTTT.

The chain employs TRBV11-2 and TRBJ1-1, with D possibly matching TRBD1 (5 bases). This CDR3 is 14 amino acids long. Germline CDR1 SGHAT, CDR2 FQNNGV. Trimming took 5 bases from V and 4 from J, leaving 14 bases between them. CDR3 sequence: CASSDRTRPTEAFF. The CDR3 DNA is TGTGCCAGCAGCGACCGGACACGGCCCACTGAAGCTTTCTTT.

This chain uses TRBV30 with TRBJ1-2, with D tentatively TRBD1 (6 bases). Between the trimmed V and J ends, which lost 5 bases and 3 bases, there was a span of 13 bases. CDR1 is GTSNPN and CDR2 is SVGIG in the germline V gene (reference sequence). The CDR3 extends over 13 amino acids. CDR3 sequence (DNA): TGTGCCTGGTACGCAGGGGTGCACTATGGCTACACCTTC. It translates to CAWYAGVHYGYTF.

About this clone itself: Additional DNA sequences in this sample encode the identical CDR3. This sequence joins TRBV7-3 and TRBJ2-1; 10 bases map to TRBD2. The CDR3 length is 16 residues. V shed 3 bases, J shed 4 bases, and the junction held 6 bases outside the gene matches. Per the germline V gene, CDR1 is SGHTA and CDR2 is FQGTGA. CDR3 bases: TGTGCCAGCAGCTTCCTAGCGGGAGCGGGGTACAATGAGCAGTTCTTC. It yields the protein CASSFLAGAGYNEQFF.

This clone was detected only once. The chain is built from TRBV7-6 and TRBJ1-3; D not resolved. V was clipped by 1 base and J by 4 bases, with 5 bases between them. In germline, CDR1 is SGHVS, CDR2 FNYEAQ. The CDR3 is made up of 13 amino acids. This CDR3 is CASSLERGNTIYF. In DNA, the CDR3 is TGTGCCAGCAGCTTAGAACGAGGAAACACCATATATTTT. Using reference TRBV7-6 and TRBJ1-3 for the parts outside the CDR3, the full variable domain is GAGVSQSPRYKVTKRGQDVALRCDPISGHVSLYWYRQALGQGPEFLTYFNYEAQQDKSGLPNDRFSAERPEGSISTLTIQRTEQRDSAMYRCASSLERGNTIYFGEGSWLTVV.

The chain joins TRBV29-1 to TRBJ2-1; 8 nucleotides match TRBD1. Looked up from germline, CDR1 is SQVTM and CDR2 is ANQGSEA. There are 13 residues in the CDR3. The V gene end was trimmed by 1 base and the J gene end by 6 bases; junction bases not matched to a gene: 2. The CDR3 is CSVEGTGSNEQFF. The CDR3, as DNA: TGCAGCGTTGAAGGGACAGGGTCCAATGAGCAGTTCTTC.

This clone was observed a single time. This chain uses TRBV7-3 with TRBJ2-3; 8 bases map to TRBD2. The germline CDR1 and CDR2 sequences are SGHTA and FQGTGA. The CDR3 covers 14 residues. V lost 4 bases, J lost 6 bases, and 6 bases stayed unmatched. CDR3: CASSSGLGEDTQYF. For the CDR3, the DNA is TGTGCCAGCAGCTCGGGACTAGGGGAGGATACGCAGTATTTT. The full variable domain, its missing parts supplied by reference TRBV7-3 and TRBJ2-3, is GAGVSQTPSNKVTEKGKYVELRCDPISGHTALYWYRQSLGQGPEFLIYFQGTGAADDSGLPNDRFFAVRPEGSVSTLKIQRTERGDSAVYLCASSSGLGEDTQYFGPGTRLTVL.

The J gene is TRBJ2-1, the V gene TRBV11-3, with unresolved D. The CDR3 spans 13 residues. CDR1 is SGHNT and CDR2 is YENEEA in the germline V gene. Trimming took off 3 bases at V and 13 bases at J, with 16 bases between the two ends. CDR3 region: CASSFMSDQDQFF. Written as DNA, the CDR3 is TGTGCCAGCAGCTTTATGTCAGACCAGGATCAGTTCTTC.

The V call is TRBV4-1, the J call TRBJ2-2; the D gene is possibly TRBD1 (6 bases). The CDR3 extends over 17 amino acids. In germline, CDR1 is MGHRA, CDR2 YSYEKL. The V and J ends lost 3 bases and 3 bases respectively, with 17 bases between them. For the CDR3, the DNA is TGCGCCAGCAGCCAGGTCCTCAGGGGCTTGGACACCGGGGAGCTGTTTTTT. This encodes CASSQVLRGLDTGELFF.

The chain has TRBV11-2 and TRBJ2-7; D uncertain. V dropped 0 bases and J dropped 1 base, with 7 bases sitting between them. The CDR3 totals 14 residues. The V gene's germline CDR1 is SGHAT and CDR2 FQNNGV. The CDR3 here is CASSLDVLSYEQYF. In DNA, the CDR3 is TGTGCCAGCAGCTTAGATGTATTGTCCTACGAGCAGTACTTC.

In its sample, this clone was seen once. V is TRBV7-9 and J is TRBJ1-1, with 7 bases matching TRBD1. This CDR3 has 14 amino acids. With V trimmed by 5 bases and J by 5 bases, 8 bases remained unmatched. In germline, CDR1 is SEHNR, CDR2 FQNEAQ (reference sequence). The CDR3 bases are TGTGCCAGCAGCCCCCAAAGGGGGCGGACTGAAGCTTTCTTT. Amino acids: CASSPQRGRTEAFF.

The gene calls are TRBV18 and TRBJ2-3; no clear D. V lost 3 bases to trimming and J lost 0 bases, with 13 bases between them. The CDR3 spans 16 residues. Germline CDR1 KGHSH, CDR2 LQKENI. This CDR3 is CASSPAQEPSTDTQYF. The CDR3, as DNA: TGTGCCAGCTCACCCGCCCAGGAGCCTAGCACAGATACGCAGTATTTT.